This entry lists 24 T cell receptor beta chains sequenced from one sample in a study of blood T cell repertoires in COVID-19. The protocol was immunoSEQ multiplex PCR, while the TCRdb copy is restricted to in-frame clones and leaves out a portion. The repertoire holds roughly 150,000 clones, with roughly 90% as singletons. Source material: peripheral blood. Receptor source: a man in his fifties or sixties with acute or convalescent COVID-19.

The chain couples TRBV5-1 to TRBJ2-1; no firm D call. This CDR3 spans 14 amino acids. Germline V gives CDR1 SGHRS, CDR2 YFSETQ. V lost 4 bases and J lost 7, with 15 bases in between. CDR3 residues: CASSDSTPPNEQFF. The CDR3 DNA reads as TGCGCCAGCAGCGATTCGACACCCCCGAATGAGCAGTTCTTC.

On this clone itself: An end of the junction does not agree with germline; a read error may underlie this. The chain carries TRBV6-1 and TRBJ2-7; the D gene is possibly TRBD2 (7 bases). CDR3 length equals 15 residues. Per the germline V gene, CDR1 is MNHNS and CDR2 is SASEGT. CDR3 nucleotides: TGTGCCAGCAGTGAAATATGGGGGGGCTTCTACGGGCAGTACTTC. Its protein is CASSEIWGGFYGQYF.

The rearrangement links TRBV5-6 to TRBJ2-5, with 9 nucleotides matching TRBD1. V lost 4 bases and J lost 0; bases outside the gene matches: 4. This CDR3 region has 15 residues. Germline V gives CDR1 SGHDT, CDR2 YYEEEE. CDR3 residues: CASSPGTGYQETQYF. The DNA for the CDR3 is TGTGCCAGCAGCCCCGGGACAGGGTACCAAGAGACCCAGTACTTC.

V and J are TRBV27 and TRBJ1-6, with TRBD1 identical over 8 bases. The CDR3 extends over 13 amino acids. Germline-derived CDR1 and CDR2 are MNHEY and SMNVEV (reference sequence). V was pared by 8 bases and J by 8 bases, with 5 bases of the junction left unmatched. CDR3 protein: CASGLDRDSPLHF. The CDR3 bases are TGTGCCAGCGGGTTGGACAGGGATTCACCCCTCCACTTT.

This clone was picked up one time. The rearrangement uses TRBV6-5 and TRBJ1-1; D unresolved. Germline V gives CDR1 MNHEY, CDR2 SVGAGI. Trimming removed 6 bases from V and 12 bases from J, with 11 bases in between. This CDR3 comprises 10 residues. The CDR3 region is CASRERVTFF. CDR3 bases: TGTGCCAGCAGGGAGAGGGTAACTTTCTTT.

This chain connects TRBV6-5 to TRBJ1-1; D perhaps matches TRBD1 (5 bases). CDR3 size: 14 residues. Germline lookup yields CDR1 MNHEY and CDR2 SVGAGI. Trimming removed 6 bases at V and 7 bases at J, with 18 bases between. CDR3: CASSAEGTPIEAFF. CDR3 nucleotides: TGTGCCAGCAGCGCGGAGGGGACTCCAATTGAAGCTTTCTTT.

The chain recombines TRBV5-4 with TRBJ2-5, with D possibly matching TRBD2 (5 bases). The V end was cut by 2 bases, the J end by 9 bases, with 14 bases between. There are 13 residues in the CDR3. From germline, CDR1 is SGHNT and CDR2 YYREEE (reference sequence). The chain's CDR3 is CASSLGPAGAQYF. The CDR3 nucleotides are TGTGCCAGCAGCTTAGGCCCGGCCGGGGCCCAGTACTTC.

This chain connects TRBV2 to TRBJ1-2, with TRBD1 as a possible D gene (6 bases). The CDR3 has 14 amino acids. With 3 bases removed from V and 5 bases from J, the gap between germline ends came to 13 bases. Per germline, CDR1 SNHLY and CDR2 FYNNEI. CDR3 in amino acids: CASSETTGVYGYTF. In DNA form, the CDR3 reads TGTGCCAGCAGTGAGACGACAGGAGTTTATGGCTACACCTTC.

This sequence joins TRBV7-2 and TRBJ1-6, with D perhaps TRBD1 (6 bases). This CDR3 contains 14 residues. Germline V lookup: CDR1 SGHTA, CDR2 FQGNSA. V lost 7 bases and J lost 10, with 17 bases in between. For the CDR3, the DNA is TGTGCCAGCAACGGACAGCGGGGGGGGTCACCCCTCCACTTT. Translation: CASNGQRGGSPLHF.

The J gene is TRBJ2-7, the V gene TRBV6-5; 11 positions agree with TRBD1. The germline V gene has CDR1 MNHEY and CDR2 SVGAGI. V was pared by 2 bases and J by 3 bases, with 6 bases of the junction left unmatched. The CDR3 has 16 amino acids. The CDR3 DNA sequence: TGTGCCAGCAGTTACAACGGGGGGACAGGGGGCTACGAGCAGTACTTC. Protein product: CASSYNGGTGGYEQYF.

The V gene is TRBV7-2, the J gene TRBJ1-2; TRBD1 might be the D (5 bases). The germline V gene has CDR1 SGHTA and CDR2 FQGNSA. V was cut by 5 bases and J by 2 bases, with 24 bases left in between. There are 18 residues in the CDR3. CDR3 DNA: TGTGCCAGCAGCCCATACGGTCCTACAGGTAGCGGAAACTATGGCTACACCTTC. Translating it yields CASSPYGPTGSGNYGYTF.

The chain combines TRBV5-6 with TRBJ1-1, with D unclear. The CDR3 extends over 14 amino acids. V dropped 1 base and J dropped 6 bases, with 13 bases sitting between them. Germline CDR1 SGHDT, CDR2 YYEEEE. As DNA, the CDR3 is TGTGCCAGCAGCTTGAGTTACATCCTCGCTGAAGCTTTCTTT. It specifies CASSLSYILAEAFF.

The chain uses TRBV6-6 and TRBJ1-5; D is ambiguous. From germline, CDR1 is MNHNY and CDR2 SVGAGI (reference sequence). V gave up 10 bases and J gave up 4 bases, with 17 bases separating them. The CDR3 is 14 amino acids. CDR3 residues: CATPLRGGNQPQHF. The CDR3 DNA reads as TGTGCCACCCCCCTTCGGGGTGGAAATCAGCCCCAGCATTTT.

As regards this clone: The sample contains more than one DNA sequence encoding this CDR3. The V call is TRBV19, the J call TRBJ1-5, with 7 positions matching TRBD1. There are 14 residues in the CDR3. Germline V gene sequence: CDR1 LNHDA, CDR2 SQIVND (reference sequence). V shed 3 bases and J 2 bases; nucleotides not matched to a gene: 1. The CDR3 is CASSIRGGNQPQHF. CDR3 DNA sequence: TGTGCCAGTAGTATCAGGGGGGGCAATCAGCCCCAGCATTTT.

This clone was picked up a small number of times. This rearrangement joins TRBV18 to TRBJ1-6; 8 bases are a match to TRBD1. Germline trimming cut 3 bases from V and 10 bases from J; bases unmatched to any gene: 8. The CDR3 consists of 15 residues. From germline, CDR1 is KGHSH and CDR2 LQKENI. CDR3 sequence (DNA): TGTGCCAGCTCACCTTTGGCCAGGGGGCAATCACCCCTCCACTTT. Its translation is CASSPLARGQSPLHF. The variable domain in full, with the rest retrieved from reference TRBV18 and TRBJ1-6, is NAGVMQNPRHLVRRRGQEARLRCSPMKGHSHVYWYRQLPEEGLKFMVYLQKENIIDESGMPKERFSAEFPKEGPSILRIQQVVRGDSAAYFCASSPLARGQSPLHFGNGTRLTVT.

The CDR3 reads CASSLGDTSSYEQYF. The CDR3 coding sequence is TGCGCCAGCAGCTTGGGGGACACTAGCTCCTACGAGCAGTACTTC. This rearrangement joins TRBV5-1 to TRBJ2-7; D may be TRBD1 (6 bases). The germline V gene has CDR1 SGHRS and CDR2 YFSETQ. The CDR3 runs 15 residues. Trimming removed 0 bases from V and 0 bases from J, with 10 bases in between.

The genes are TRBV6-2 or TRBV6-3 and TRBJ1-6; a weak D match, TRBD1 (6 bases). Trimming pared 5 bases from V and 6 bases from J, leaving 14 bases between. Germline lookup yields CDR1 MNHEY and CDR2 SVGEGT. CDR3 length equals 15 residues. CDR3 DNA sequence: TGTGCCAGCAGTGAGCAGGGGTCGGGTAATTCACCCCTCCACTTT. Its protein is CASSEQGSGNSPLHF.

The chain is built from TRBV5-1 and TRBJ1-1; D may be TRBD1 (6 bases). With 4 bases removed from V and 5 bases from J, the gap between germline ends came to 12 bases. The CDR3 spans 13 residues. In germline, CDR1 is SGHRS, CDR2 YFSETQ. In nucleotides, the CDR3 is TGCGCCAGCAGCGAGCAGGGGTTGACTGAAGCTTTCTTT. Translating it yields CASSEQGLTEAFF.

The gene calls are TRBV5-8 and TRBJ2-5, with 8 bases matching TRBD1. V was clipped by 10 bases and J by 6 bases; unmatched bases: 11. The CDR3 is 13 residues long. Germline V gene data show CDR1 as SGHTS and CDR2 as YDEGEE. CDR3: CAGFRTGTKTQYF. CDR3 in DNA: TGTGCCGGGTTCCGGACAGGGACAAAGACCCAGTACTTC.

For the CDR3, the DNA is TGCGCCAGCAGCTCCAGCTGGGGGAGGCAAGAGCTCACTGGAAACACCATATATTTT. Protein sequence: CASSSSWGRQELTGNTIYF. This chain links TRBV5-1 with TRBJ1-3, with a weak D call TRBD1 (5 bases). The CDR3 extends over 19 amino acids. Germline assignment: CDR1 SGHRS and CDR2 YFSETQ. V was shortened by 3 bases and J by 2 bases, with 24 bases between the two germline ends.

The chain has TRBV6-5 and TRBJ2-7; TRBD2 agrees at 8 bases. The CDR3 extends over 14 amino acids. Germline values: CDR1 MNHEY, CDR2 SVGAGI. V lost 4 bases to trimming and J lost 9 bases; unmatched junction nucleotides: 11. DNA of the CDR3: TGTGCCAGCAGTTGCGCCGGCGGGGCGGGGGGGCAGTACTTC. Protein product: CASSCAGGAGGQYF.

V is TRBV27 and J is TRBJ2-3, with 7 positions matching TRBD1. V shed 4 bases and J 5 bases; nucleotides not matched to a gene: 6. CDR1 MNHEY and CDR2 SMNVEV come from the germline V gene (reference sequence). This CDR3 contains 14 residues. The CDR3 region has the DNA TGTGCCAGCAGTTCAGGGGGATGGGGAGATACGCAGTATTTT. Translated: CASSSGGWGDTQYF.

This chain links TRBV28 with TRBJ2-1; 13 bases fit TRBD2. The CDR3 loop spans 15 amino acids. Germline CDR1 reads MDHEN; CDR2 reads SYDVKM. The V segment lost 6 bases and the J segment 10 bases; nucleotides outside the gene matches: 9. The CDR3 sequence: CASRPTSGGAREQFF. In nucleotides, the CDR3 is TGTGCCAGCAGGCCCACTAGCGGGGGGGCGAGAGAGCAGTTCTTC.

The chain recombines TRBV6-1 with TRBJ1-5; no reliable D call. The CDR3 is made up of 14 amino acids. CDR1 is MNHNS, CDR2 SASEGT, per germline. Trimming stripped 2 bases from V and 5 bases from J, with 10 bases between. DNA of the CDR3: TGTGCCAGCAGTGAATCTGGGAGTTATCAGCCCCAGCATTTT. It encodes CASSESGSYQPQHF.